The clone carrying this TCR beta chain was counted only a few times. As yet, its antigen is unknown. The data originate from a study of post-analysis software for immune sequencing data. There are 14 residues in the CDR3. V gave up 8 bases and J gave up 8 bases, with 22 bases separating them. In germline, CDR1 is SQVTM, CDR2 ANQGSEA. Unique molecular identifiers tagged the TCR beta cDNA libraries. From the PCR reads, TCRdb called clonotypes with MiXCR, one entry per CDR3 protein. The sample yields roughly 730,000 distinct CDR3 sequences, about 27% seen once. Study-wide results and caveats: Four to six TRBV segments were significantly more frequent in patients than in controls. TRBV5-6, TRBV5-1 and TRBV20-1 were among these segments.

The sample consisted of blood. This sequence was found in a girl aged 10 to 17 with multiple sclerosis. The V and J genes are TRBV29-1 and TRBJ2-1; perhaps TRBD1 as D (5 bases). Here the CDR3 DNA reads TGCAGCCATTCCCAGGGTAACTTTAACTATGAGCAGTTCTTC. Translation gives CSHSQGNFNYEQFF.